These 17 T cell receptor beta chains originate from one sample sequenced in a study of blood T cell repertoires in COVID-19. Assay: immunoSEQ multiplex PCR; the TCRdb copy retains only in-frame clones and omits some. The repertoire consists of about 290,000 clones, with just under 90% occurring once and the leading ten covering 8.5% to 14%. Sequenced material: peripheral blood. These receptor sequences come from a woman in her twenties or thirties with COVID-19, enrolled during active disease.

The V call is TRBV18, the J call TRBJ1-2; 9 bases fit TRBD1. Germline assignment: CDR1 KGHSH and CDR2 LQKENI. Trimming at V came to 3 bases and at J to 8 bases, leaving 13 bases not matched to a gene. The CDR3 extends over 16 amino acids. The CDR3 loop is CASSPSPTTGGDGYTF. The CDR3 DNA sequence: TGTGCCAGCTCACCCTCCCCGACGACAGGGGGAGACGGCTACACCTTC.

The rearrangement links TRBV5-5 to TRBJ2-3, with 12 bases identical to TRBD2. The CDR3 covers 16 residues. The V segment lost 0 bases and the J segment 9 bases; nucleotides outside the gene matches: 8. Germline V gene sequence: CDR1 SGHKS, CDR2 YYEKEE (reference sequence). This CDR3 is CASSLAGGLAGGTQYF. The CDR3 nucleotides are TGTGCCAGCAGCTTGGCCGGGGGACTAGCGGGTGGGACGCAGTATTTT.

The V and J genes are TRBV7-6 and TRBJ1-6; perhaps TRBD1 as D (5 bases). Germline V gives CDR1 SGHVS, CDR2 FNYEAQ. The V and J ends lost 4 bases and 7 bases respectively, with 11 bases between them. The CDR3 length is 14 residues. In DNA, the CDR3 is TGTGCCAGCAGCTCGAGGGGAGGCAATTCACCCCTCCACTTT. Translating it yields CASSSRGGNSPLHF.

This chain joins TRBV9 and TRBJ2-7; 7 bases map to TRBD1. Germline V gene lookup returns CDR1 SGDLS and CDR2 YYNGEE. The length of the CDR3 is 17 residues. Trimming removed 3 bases from V and 2 bases from J; junction bases left unmatched: 14. CDR3 bases: TGTGCCAGCAGCGAAGGGCTCCTAGGGACAGCCACCTACGAGCAGTACTTC. Protein: CASSEGLLGTATYEQYF. Variable domain in full (rest from reference TRBV9 and TRBJ2-7): DSGVTQTPKHLITATGQRVTLRCSPRSGDLSVYWYQQSLDQGLQFLIQYYNGEERAKGNILERFSAQQFPDLHSELNLSSLELGDSALYFCASSEGLLGTATYEQYFGPGTRLTVT.

The V gene is TRBV3-1 (or the pseudogene TRBV3-2), the J gene TRBJ2-7, with D tentatively TRBD2 (6 bases). V lost 1 base, J lost 6 bases, and 13 bases lay in between. This CDR3 has 14 residues. Germline loops: CDR1 LGHDT, CDR2 YNNKEL (reference sequence). The CDR3 here is CASSQGSVGGEQYF. The CDR3 bases are TGTGCCAGCAGCCAAGGTTCGGTGGGAGGCGAGCAGTACTTC.

The J gene is TRBJ1-1, the V gene TRBV6-6, with D hard to call. Trimming took 0 bases from V and 2 from J, leaving 10 bases between them. The CDR3 totals 15 residues. Germline V gene lookup returns CDR1 MNHNY and CDR2 SVGAGI (reference sequence). The CDR3 nucleotides are TGTGCCAGCAGTTACTCGGGCGACGGTAACACTGAAGCTTTCTTT. Translation gives CASSYSGDGNTEAFF.

The chain employs TRBV19 and TRBJ1-5; 7 nucleotides line up with TRBD1. CDR1 is LNHDA, CDR2 SQIVND, per germline (reference sequence). This CDR3 has 18 residues. The V and J ends lost 0 bases and 4 bases, in that order; junction bases with no gene match: 12. The CDR3 DNA is TGTGCCAGTAGTATAGATCCCCATAGACAGGGATGGAATCAGCCCCAGCATTTT. This encodes CASSIDPHRQGWNQPQHF.

The chain joins TRBV7-2 to TRBJ1-1; 7 nucleotides agree with TRBD1. This CDR3 spans 13 amino acids. V lost 5 bases, J lost 10 bases, and 10 bases stayed unmatched. CDR1 SGHTA and CDR2 FQGNSA come from the germline V gene. CDR3 region: CASSPGWGQLAFF. The CDR3, as DNA: TGTGCCAGCAGCCCCGGATGGGGACAGCTAGCTTTCTTT. Full variable domain (remainder filled in from reference TRBV7-2 and TRBJ1-1): GAGVSQSPSNKVTEKGKDVELRCDPISGHTALYWYRQSLGQGLEFLIYFQGNSAPDKSGLPSDRFSAERTGGSVSTLTIQRTQQEDSAVYLCASSPGWGQLAFFGQGTRLTVV.

V gene TRBV19 combines with J gene TRBJ1-2; D perhaps matches TRBD1 (6 bases). CDR1 is LNHDA, CDR2 SQIVND, per germline (reference sequence). There are 16 residues in the CDR3. V dropped 3 bases and J dropped 4 bases, with 18 bases sitting between them. As DNA, the CDR3 is TGTGCCAGTAGTATTCGACCGGGACACTACCCCTATGGCTACACCTTC. This translates into CASSIRPGHYPYGYTF.

The rearrangement uses TRBV2 and TRBJ1-5; 9 bases map to TRBD1. V lost 5 bases, J lost 9 bases, and 11 bases stayed unmatched. Germline values: CDR1 SNHLY, CDR2 FYNNEI. This CDR3 spans 15 amino acids. CDR3 loop: CASSSDRGLLGPQHF. The CDR3 nucleotides are TGTGCCAGCAGTTCGGACAGGGGCCTACTAGGGCCCCAGCATTTT.

The chain uses TRBV7-9 and TRBJ2-7; 7 bases line up with TRBD1. The V gene's germline CDR1 is SEHNR and CDR2 FQNEAQ (reference sequence). J gave up 4 bases and V 5 bases, and 2 bases lay outside the gene matches. The CDR3 has 12 amino acids. CDR3 loop: CASSMGQYEQYF. CDR3 nucleotides: TGTGCCAGCAGCATGGGACAGTACGAGCAGTACTTC.

V usage is TRBV6-5 and J usage is TRBJ1-2; D is possibly TRBD1 (5 bases). V was trimmed by 2 bases and J by 8 bases, leaving 12 bases between them. This CDR3 has 13 amino acids. Germline CDR1 reads MNHEY; CDR2 reads SVGAGI. The CDR3: CASSYRQGQGYTF. CDR3 DNA: TGTGCCAGCAGTTACCGGCAGGGTCAAGGCTACACCTTC.

V and J are TRBV19 and TRBJ1-5, with 7 bases identical to TRBD1. This CDR3 is 16 amino acids long. The trim removed 3 bases at V and 5 bases at J, leaving 10 bases unmatched. CDR1 LNHDA and CDR2 SQIVND come from the germline V gene (reference sequence). The CDR3 loop is CASSILGQSKHQPQHF. DNA for the CDR3: TGTGCCAGTAGTATTTTGGGACAGAGTAAACATCAGCCCCAGCATTTT.

On this clone: Other DNA sequences in the sample encode the same CDR3. The chain uses TRBV18 and TRBJ1-3; the D gene is possibly TRBD1 (5 bases). The V and J ends lost 3 bases and 2 bases respectively, with 8 bases between them. The germline gives CDR1 KGHSH, CDR2 LQKENI. The CDR3 runs 14 residues. CDR3 residues: CASSPQGTGNTIYF. The CDR3, as DNA: TGTGCCAGCTCACCGCAGGGTACTGGAAACACCATATATTTT.

The chain uses TRBV2 and TRBJ2-7, with 8 bases fitting TRBD1. V was pared by 6 bases and J by 6 bases, with 7 bases of the junction left unmatched. Per the germline V gene, CDR1 is SNHLY and CDR2 is FYNNEI. This CDR3 has 13 residues. DNA of the CDR3: TGTGCCAGCAGAACGGACAGGGATAGCGAGCAGTACTTC. This codes for CASRTDRDSEQYF.

J is TRBJ1-6 and V is TRBV6-5; D unresolved. CDR3 length equals 12 residues. V shed 5 bases and J shed 7 bases, with 6 bases lying between them. The germline gives CDR1 MNHEY, CDR2 SVGAGI. The CDR3 DNA follows: TGTGCCAGCAGTCTCGTAAATTCACCCCTCCACTTT. It encodes CASSLVNSPLHF.

The CDR3 nucleotides read TGTGCCAGCAGCCGCAACCTACAGGGGGAGGGGAATCAGCCCCAGCATTTT. Its translation: CASSRNLQGEGNQPQHF. The rearrangement links TRBV16 to TRBJ1-5; 8 bases agree with TRBD1. V was clipped by 4 bases and J by 4 bases; unmatched bases: 12. Germline loops: CDR1 KGHSY, CDR2 FQNENV. CDR3 length: 17 residues.